The sequence of this T cell receptor beta chain was determined in a study of OX40 agonist ivuxolimab in advanced cancers. Study information: At doses from 0.01 to 10 mg/kg, patients were given intravenous ivuxolimab every 2 weeks. Melanoma, hepatocellular carcinoma, head and neck or renal cell cancer occurred in dose-escalation patients.

The CDR3 covers 13 residues. Looked up from germline, CDR1 is SEHNR and CDR2 is FQNEAQ (reference sequence). V shed 5 bases, J shed 13 bases, and the junction held 6 bases outside the gene matches. Measured with immunoSEQ multiplex PCR; TCRdb has only the in-frame clones, and not every one. The sample comprises under 60,000 clones, about 85% of which are singletons, and just over 50% rests with the top ten. This clone has just a few counts. Its antigen is unknown. Peripheral blood came from all dose cohorts at three timepoints. Study findings and constraints: On average, CD8+ T cells had more expanded clones than CD4+.

Specimen: CD4+ or CD8+ T cells sorted from blood, collected in a trial of the OX40 agonist ivuxolimab. The chain is built from TRBV7-9 and TRBJ1-6; 9 bases are a match to TRBD1. This TCR came from an adult with an advanced solid tumor such as melanoma, head and neck, liver or kidney cancer. The CDR3 loop is CASSRGQGPPLHF. The CDR3, as DNA: TGTGCCAGCAGCAGGGGACAGGGCCCGCCCCTCCACTTT.